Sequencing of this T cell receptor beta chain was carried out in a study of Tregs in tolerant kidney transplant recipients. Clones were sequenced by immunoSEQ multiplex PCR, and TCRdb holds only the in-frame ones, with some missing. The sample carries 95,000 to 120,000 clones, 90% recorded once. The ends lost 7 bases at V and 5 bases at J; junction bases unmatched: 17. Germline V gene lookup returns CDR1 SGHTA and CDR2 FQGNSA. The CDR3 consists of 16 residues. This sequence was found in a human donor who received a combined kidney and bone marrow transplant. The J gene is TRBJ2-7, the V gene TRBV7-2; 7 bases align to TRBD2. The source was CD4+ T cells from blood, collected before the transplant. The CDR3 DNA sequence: TGTGCCAGCATCTCGATCCCCGGGGGGATGTGGGACGAGCAGTACTTC. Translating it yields CASISIPGGMWDEQYF.